These 26 T cell receptor beta chains came from one sample sequenced in a study of graft-versus-host responses after intestinal transplantation. Libraries were prepared by immunoSEQ multiplex PCR; TCRdb keeps only in-frame clonotypes and omits some of them. The sample includes tens of thousands of clones, around 96% of them seen just once. Sequenced material: PBMCs, taken 16 days after intestinal transplant. These receptors came from a human patient who received an intestinal transplant, so some T cells may come from the graft donor.

This rearrangement joins TRBV6-4 to TRBJ2-1, with D perhaps TRBD1 (6 bases). The CDR3 sequence is 15 residues long. The V and J ends lost 4 bases and 10 bases respectively, with 20 bases between them. Germline V gene data show CDR1 as MRHNA and CDR2 as SNTAGT. The CDR3 reads CASSARGAAQGEQFF. In DNA form, the CDR3 reads TGTGCCAGCAGTGCTCGGGGAGCGGCCCAGGGGGAGCAGTTCTTC.

The chain joins TRBV18 to TRBJ1-4; no reliable D call. The germline V gene encodes CDR1 KGHSH and CDR2 LQKENI. There are 15 residues in the CDR3. The V and J ends lost 0 bases and 8 bases respectively, with 13 bases between them. The CDR3 sequence: CASSPPGVGNEKLFF. The CDR3 nucleotides are TGTGCCAGCTCACCACCGGGTGTTGGGAACGAAAAACTGTTTTTT.

The rearrangement uses TRBV19 and TRBJ2-5; weak D call: TRBD2 (7 bases). Trimming removed 1 base at V and 4 bases at J, with 13 bases between. The length of the CDR3 is 15 residues. Germline assignment: CDR1 LNHDA and CDR2 SQIVND (reference sequence). CDR3 sequence reads: CASSIVGGARETQYF. DNA for the CDR3: TGTGCCAGTAGTATAGTGGGGGGGGCTAGAGAGACCCAGTACTTC. Full variable domain (missing parts from reference TRBV19 and TRBJ2-5): DGGITQSPKYLFRKEGQNVTLSCEQNLNHDAMYWYRQDPGQGLRLIYYSQIVNDFQKGDIAEGYSVSREKKESFPLTVTSAQKNPTAFYLCASSIVGGARETQYFGPGTRLLVL.

The chain combines TRBV5-1 with TRBJ2-1, with 7 nucleotides matching TRBD2. Losses at the gene ends were 2 bases for V and 2 bases for J; bases not matched to a gene: 7. CDR3 size: 16 residues. CDR1 SGHRS and CDR2 YFSETQ come from the germline V gene. The CDR3 DNA sequence: TGCGCCAGCAGCTTCCGAGGAGCGGGAACCTACAATGAGCAGTTCTTC. This encodes CASSFRGAGTYNEQFF.

The chain joins TRBV28 to TRBJ1-1; 8 nucleotides line up with TRBD1. The CDR3 is made up of 16 amino acids. V lost 5 bases to trimming and J lost 1 base; unmatched junction nucleotides: 9. The V gene's germline CDR1 is MDHEN and CDR2 SYDVKM. CDR3: CASSPLDRARNTEAFF. In DNA form, the CDR3 reads TGTGCCAGCAGTCCCCTGGACAGGGCGAGGAACACTGAAGCTTTCTTT. Complete variable domain (other parts from reference TRBV28 and TRBJ1-1): DVKVTQSSRYLVKRTGEKVFLECVQDMDHENMFWYRQDPGLGLRLIYFSYDVKMKEKGDIPEGYSVSREKKERFSLILESASTNQTSMYLCASSPLDRARNTEAFFGQGTRLTVV.

This sequence joins TRBV2 and TRBJ2-1; TRBD2 matches at 14 bases. The CDR3 is 15 amino acids. V was pared by 6 bases and J by 8 bases, with 6 bases of the junction left unmatched. Per germline, CDR1 SNHLY and CDR2 FYNNEI. CDR3 nucleotides: TGTGCCAGCAGACCGACTAGCGGGAGGGCTTATGAGCAGTTCTTC. Protein: CASRPTSGRAYEQFF. Together with reference TRBV2 and TRBJ2-1, the CDR3 gives the full variable domain: EPEVTQTPSHQVTQMGQEVILRCVPISNHLYFYWYRQILGQKVEFLVSFYNNEISEKSEIFDDQFSVERPDGSNFTLKIRSTKLEDSAMYFCASRPTSGRAYEQFFGPGTRLTVL.

The genes are TRBV7-8 and TRBJ1-3, with TRBD1 identical over 7 bases. The trim removed 4 bases at V and 4 bases at J, leaving 10 bases unmatched. CDR1 and CDR2 from the germline V gene are SGHVS and FQNEAQ. CDR3 size: 16 residues. The CDR3 sequence: CASSSTEQGPGNTIYF. The CDR3 DNA follows: TGTGCCAGCAGCTCCACGGAACAGGGGCCCGGAAACACCATATATTTT.

The J gene is TRBJ1-1, the V gene TRBV7-8; 7 nucleotides agree with TRBD1. Losses at the gene ends were 4 bases for V and 1 base for J; bases not matched to a gene: 12. Germline V lookup: CDR1 SGHVS, CDR2 FQNEAQ. This CDR3 has 17 residues. The CDR3 DNA follows: TGTGCCAGCAGCTATAACAGGAACAGGGGAGCGAACACTGAAGCTTTCTTT. Translated: CASSYNRNRGANTEAFF.

This clone was seen just once. The junction and the germline gene differ at one end; a read error may be behind it. This same CDR3 is encoded by further DNA sequences in the sample. This chain links TRBV27 with TRBJ2-7; D remains unclear. Germline CDR1 MNHEY, CDR2 SMNVEV (reference sequence). This CDR3 has 14 residues. The CDR3: CASRSSRVPYEQYF. The CDR3 DNA reads TGTGCCAGCAGGTCCAGTAGGGTTCCCTATGAGCAGTACTTC.

This sequence joins TRBV6-1 and TRBJ1-5; D perhaps matches TRBD1 (6 bases). The CDR3 loop spans 18 amino acids. V lost 2 bases to trimming and J lost 3 bases, with 20 bases between them. Germline V gene data show CDR1 as MNHNS and CDR2 as SASEGT. CDR3 loop: CASSEIGIYRADNQPQHF. The CDR3 nucleotides read TGTGCCAGCAGTGAAATAGGGATTTACAGGGCGGACAATCAGCCCCAGCATTTT.

This chain links TRBV28 with TRBJ2-1; TRBD1 is a possible D gene (5 bases). The CDR3 covers 15 residues. V dropped 1 base and J dropped 5 bases, with 12 bases sitting between them. The germline CDR1 and CDR2 sequences are MDHEN and SYDVKM. CDR3: CASSLSVAGNNEQFF. As DNA, the CDR3 is TGTGCCAGCAGTTTATCGGTCGCAGGGAACAATGAGCAGTTCTTC. The complete variable domain, with remaining parts taken from reference TRBV28 and TRBJ2-1, reads DVKVTQSSRYLVKRTGEKVFLECVQDMDHENMFWYRQDPGLGLRLIYFSYDVKMKEKGDIPEGYSVSREKKERFSLILESASTNQTSMYLCASSLSVAGNNEQFFGPGTRLTVL.

In this sample, this clone turned up once. This sequence joins TRBV4-3 and TRBJ1-1; D perhaps matches TRBD1 (6 bases). There are 16 residues in the CDR3. V was trimmed by 2 bases and J by 1 base, leaving 14 bases between them. From germline, CDR1 is LGHNA and CDR2 YSLEER. The CDR3 is CASSQRARGGNTEAFF. The CDR3 nucleotides are TGCGCCAGCAGCCAAAGGGCAAGGGGGGGGAACACTGAAGCTTTCTTT.

The rearrangement links TRBV28 to TRBJ1-2; possible D gene TRBD1, 5 bases. The V end lost 3 bases, the J end lost 6 bases, and 14 bases lay between the germline ends. This CDR3 is built from 14 residues. Germline CDR1 and CDR2: MDHEN and SYDVKM. The CDR3 loop is CASSFESGGDGYTF. The CDR3 DNA is TGTGCCAGCAGTTTTGAATCCGGGGGGGATGGCTACACCTTC.

The chain carries TRBV9 and TRBJ2-1; a weak D match, TRBD2 (5 bases). V lost 3 bases and J lost 4, with 14 bases in between. Germline values: CDR1 SGDLS, CDR2 YYNGEE. This CDR3 is 15 amino acids long. The CDR3 loop reads CASSGSREIYNEQFF. The CDR3 DNA is TGTGCCAGCAGCGGGAGCCGGGAAATATACAATGAGCAGTTCTTC.

The rearrangement uses TRBV7-2 and TRBJ2-7, with D uncertain. CDR3 size: 14 residues. Germline lookup yields CDR1 SGHTA and CDR2 FQGNSA. V gave up 1 base and J gave up 2 bases, with 9 bases separating them. The CDR3 sequence is CASSLVLVPYEQYF. For the CDR3, the DNA is TGTGCCAGCAGCTTAGTACTGGTCCCCTACGAGCAGTACTTC.

The genes are TRBV9 and TRBJ2-3; 7 bases map to TRBD2. Germline CDR1 reads SGDLS; CDR2 reads YYNGEE. CDR3 length: 16 amino acids. V shed 2 bases, J shed 4 bases, and the junction held 10 bases outside the gene matches. The chain's CDR3 is CASSVSLERGPDTQYF. The CDR3 DNA sequence: TGTGCCAGCAGCGTCTCACTCGAGCGGGGACCAGATACGCAGTATTTT. Complete variable domain (other parts from reference TRBV9 and TRBJ2-3): DSGVTQTPKHLITATGQRVTLRCSPRSGDLSVYWYQQSLDQGLQFLIQYYNGEERAKGNILERFSAQQFPDLHSELNLSSLELGDSALYFCASSVSLERGPDTQYFGPGTRLTVL.

V is TRBV4-1 and J is TRBJ1-1; D might be TRBD1 (6 bases). The CDR3 runs 14 residues. V shed 5 bases and J shed 5 bases, with 15 bases lying between them. Germline CDR1 and CDR2: MGHRA and YSYEKL. The DNA for the CDR3 is TGCGCCAGCAGCATACAGGGAGGTTGGACTGAAGCTTTCTTT. This translates into CASSIQGGWTEAFF.

Here the CDR3 reads CASSSTRNRDRGIYEQYF. The CDR3 DNA reads TGTGCCAGCAGTTCGACCCGCAACCGGGACAGGGGGATCTACGAGCAGTACTTC. The chain employs TRBV28 and TRBJ2-7, with TRBD1 matching 11 bases. V gave up 4 bases and J gave up 3 bases; unmatched junction bases: 14. The CDR3 is 18 amino acids. The germline V gene encodes CDR1 MDHEN and CDR2 SYDVKM.

The V call is TRBV28, the J call TRBJ2-7, with D possibly TRBD2 on 6 matching bases. V was trimmed by 0 bases and J by 3 bases, leaving 9 bases between them. Germline CDR1 is MDHEN and CDR2 is SYDVKM. The CDR3 consists of 14 residues. CDR3 residues: CASSLWRRVYEQYF. The CDR3 coding sequence is TGTGCCAGCAGTTTATGGAGGAGGGTCTACGAGCAGTACTTC. The full variable domain, completed using reference TRBV28 and TRBJ2-7, is DVKVTQSSRYLVKRTGEKVFLECVQDMDHENMFWYRQDPGLGLRLIYFSYDVKMKEKGDIPEGYSVSREKKERFSLILESASTNQTSMYLCASSLWRRVYEQYFGPGTRLTVT.

The V call is TRBV27, the J call TRBJ2-1, with 12 bases matching TRBD2. V lost 6 bases, J lost 9 bases, and 9 bases stayed unmatched. CDR1 is MNHEY, CDR2 SMNVEV, per germline (reference sequence). The CDR3 contains 15 residues. The CDR3: CASSLAGGRWSEQFF. DNA of the CDR3: TGTGCCAGCAGCCTAGCGGGAGGGAGGTGGAGTGAGCAGTTCTTC.

The rearrangement links TRBV9 to TRBJ2-7, with 9 positions matching TRBD2. The CDR3 is 15 amino acids. From germline, CDR1 is SGDLS and CDR2 YYNGEE. Trimming removed 4 bases from V and 1 base from J; junction bases left unmatched: 6. The CDR3 DNA reads as TGTGCCAGCAGCCCTGGGGCGGGAGGGTCCTACGAGCAGTACTTC. Translation: CASSPGAGGSYEQYF.

This chain uses TRBV5-6 with TRBJ1-2, with a weak D call TRBD1 (6 bases). The germline gives CDR1 SGHDT, CDR2 YYEEEE. V lost 3 bases and J 6 bases, leaving 15 bases between the germline ends. The CDR3 is 14 residues long. The CDR3 spells CASSSGAALDGYTF. CDR3 DNA: TGTGCCAGCAGCTCAGGGGCAGCCCTTGATGGCTACACCTTC.

The rearrangement uses TRBV29-1 and TRBJ1-1; maybe TRBD1 (5 bases). The germline V gene has CDR1 SQVTM and CDR2 ANQGSEA. The V gene lost 7 bases and the J gene lost 3 bases, with 39 bases spanning the gap. This CDR3 has 21 residues. The CDR3 spells CSGSLTIGTGREEIRHTEAFF. CDR3 nucleotides: TGCAGCGGAAGTCTGACCATCGGGACCGGACGAGAAGAGATTCGCCACACTGAAGCTTTCTTT.

This rearrangement joins TRBV13 to TRBJ2-7; 7 bases map to TRBD1. Looked up from germline, CDR1 is PRHDT and CDR2 is FYEKMQ (reference sequence). The V segment lost 3 bases and the J segment 2 bases; nucleotides outside the gene matches: 4. The CDR3 spans 14 residues. CDR3 residues: CASSLGTATYEQYF. CDR3 in DNA: TGTGCCAGCAGCTTGGGGACAGCTACCTACGAGCAGTACTTC.

This clone is a singleton in its sample. The gene calls are TRBV6-5 and TRBJ1-2, with D uncertain. V was clipped by 2 bases and J by 2 bases, with 3 bases between them. There are 12 residues in the CDR3. In germline, CDR1 is MNHEY, CDR2 SVGAGI. CDR3: CASSYSNYGYTF. In nucleotides, the CDR3 is TGTGCCAGCAGTTACAGCAACTATGGCTACACCTTC.

V usage is TRBV7-2 and J usage is TRBJ2-1; perhaps TRBD1 as D (5 bases). V lost 3 bases and J 5 bases, leaving 11 bases between the germline ends. CDR1 SGHTA and CDR2 FQGNSA come from the germline V gene. The CDR3 has 14 residues. In DNA form, the CDR3 reads TGTGCCAGCAGCTTTTGGGGCAGGGACAATGAGCAGTTCTTC. It codes for CASSFWGRDNEQFF.